Listed below are T cell receptor beta chains from one sample, sequenced in a study of cytomegalovirus exposure and HLA in healthy donors. Repertoires were generated with immunoSEQ multiplex PCR, while TCRdb's copy carries only in-frame clones and drops some. Its table lists more than 130,000 clones. Sample: PBMCs. The receptor source for this set is a man aged 40-49 years in good health and CMV-seronegative. CDR3s include the opening cysteine and the closing phenylalanine or tryptophan. The order of the fields is D gene, V gene, J gene, CDR3 DNA, CDR3 protein. A D gene is named only where the DNA matches it firmly.

NA	TRBV11-2	TRBJ2-2	TGTGCCAGCAGCTTAGGTGTAGGGGCCCTGACCGGGGAGCTGTTTTTT	CASSLGVGALTGELFF
TRBD1	TRBV11-2	TRBJ1-1	TGTGCCAGCAGCCAACCGGGACAGGGAAGGACTGAAGCTTTCTTT	CASSQPGQGRTEAFF
TRBD1	TRBV18	TRBJ2-7	TGTGCCAGCTCACCCGGACAGGGGATCCCCTACGAGCAGTACTTC	CASSPGQGIPYEQYF
NA	TRBV7-3	TRBJ2-3	TGTGCCAGCGATAGGGGGGGGGCTCCGACGCAGTATTTT	CASDRGGAPTQYF
NA	TRBV29-1	TRBJ2-7	TGCAGCGTTGAGACAGCCCCCTACGAGCAGTACTTC	CSVETAPYEQYF
NA	TRBV12-5	TRBJ1-4	TGTGCTAGTGGTTTGATGAGAGGAGGTAATGAAAAACTGTTTTTT	CASGLMRGGNEKLFF
TRBD1	TRBV2	TRBJ1-1	TGTGCCAGCAGCCAGGGGGGGAACACTGAAGCTTTCTTT	CASSQGGNTEAFF
TRBD1	TRBV5-8	TRBJ1-1	TGTGCCAGCAGCCTGGGGACAGGAGGCACTGAAGCTTTCTTT	CASSLGTGGTEAFF
TRBD1	TRBV5-6	TRBJ2-7	TGTGCCAGCAGCTTGTGGGACAGGAGAACCTACGAGCAGTACTTC	CASSLWDRRTYEQYF
NA	TRBV15	TRBJ1-6	TGTGCCACCAGCAGAGATCGGTCACCCCTCCACTTT	CATSRDRSPLHF
NA	TRBV11-3	TRBJ2-3	TGTGCCAGCAGCGCGGGTGGGGATACGCAGTATTTT	CASSAGGDTQYF
TRBD2	TRBV5-1	TRBJ2-4	TGCGCCAGCAGCCCGTTAGCGGGGCTACTAGCCAAAAACATTCAGTACTTC	CASSPLAGLLAKNIQYF
TRBD1	TRBV9	TRBJ2-7	TGTGCCAGCAGCGTAGCTTCAGGGGGTGCGTCCTACGAGCAGTACTTC	CASSVASGGASYEQYF
NA	TRBV10-3	TRBJ2-3	TGTGCCATCTCCCGGGGGAGCACAGATACGCAGTATTTT	CAISRGSTDTQYF
NA	TRBV20-1	TRBJ1-1	TGCAGTGCGGGGCATACTGAAGCTTTCTTT	CSAGHTEAFF
NA	TRBV5-1	TRBJ1-3	TGCGCCAGCACTGAGGGAAACTCTGGAAACACCATATATTTT	CASTEGNSGNTIYF
NA	TRBV5-1	TRBJ2-7	TGCGCCAGCAGCGGGCAGGCCCTTTACGAGCAGTACTTC	CASSGQALYEQYF
NA	TRBV5-7	TRBJ2-5	TGTGCCAGCAGATTATCGAGACTCCAGTACTTC	CASRLSRLQYF
NA	TRBV11-3	TRBJ2-7	TGTGCCAGCAGCTTAACAGACAGAGGCGAGCAGTACTTC	CASSLTDRGEQYF
TRBD2	TRBV7-9	TRBJ2-3	TGTGCCAGCAGCATGGGACTAGCGGGGTCCACAGATACGCAGTATTTT	CASSMGLAGSTDTQYF
NA	TRBV29-1	TRBJ2-7	TGCAGCGTGGGCGGGACCCGCTACGAGCAGTACTTC	CSVGGTRYEQYF
TRBD1	TRBV7-8	TRBJ2-3	TGTGCCAGCAGCGGACAGGGGACTAGCACAGATACGCAGTATTTT	CASSGQGTSTDTQYF
NA	TRBV6-1	TRBJ1-1	TGTGCCAGCAGTGAAGCAACCAGGGTGTCTTTCTTT	CASSEATRVSFF
NA	TRBV10-2	TRBJ1-2	TGCGCCAGCAGTGAGTCTTACAGGGATGGCTACACCTTC	CASSESYRDGYTF
TRBD1	TRBV14	TRBJ2-1	TGTGCCAGCAGCCAAGAGTGGTGGACAGGGGATAATGAGCAGTTCTTC	CASSQEWWTGDNEQFF
NA	TRBV19	TRBJ1-2	TGTGCCAGTAGTTGGGGATATCGGACTGCTGGAGGCTACACCTTC	CASSWGYRTAGGYTF
TRBD1	TRBV5-6	TRBJ2-1	TGTGCCAGCAGCTCAGGGGGATTTATCAATGAGCAGTTCTTC	CASSSGGFINEQFF
TRBD1	TRBV25-1	TRBJ1-2	TGTGCCAGCAGTGAATCCGGGACAGTTAACTATGGCTACACCTTC	CASSESGTVNYGYTF
TRBD2	TRBV5-8	TRBJ2-3	TGTGCCAGCAGGAATCGACTAGCGGGGATCACAGATACGCAGTATTTT	CASRNRLAGITDTQYF
NA	TRBV7-9	TRBJ2-6	TGTGCCAGCAGTTTCGCGGGGAGCGCCAGCTCTGGGGCCAACGTCCTGACTTTC	CASSFAGSASSGANVLTF
NA	TRBV4-1	TRBJ1-2	TGCGCCAGCAGCCAGGAAGGACAGCGCTATGGCTACACCTTC	CASSQEGQRYGYTF
TRBD1	TRBV11-2	TRBJ2-3	TGTGCCAGCAGCCCTCAGACAGGGGCAAGGGTTGCGGGTACGCAGTATTTT	CASSPQTGARVAGTQYF
TRBD2	TRBV6-5	TRBJ2-7	TGTGCCAGCTCACTCCGGGGAGGGATGAACGAGCAGTACTTC	CASSLRGGMNEQYF
NA	TRBV7-9	TRBJ2-7	TGTGCCAGCAGCTCCGGGACATTGTCCTACGAGCAGTACTTC	CASSSGTLSYEQYF
TRBD2	TRBV15	TRBJ2-2	TGTGCCACCAGCACTAGCGGGGGGGCCGGGGAGCTGTTTTTT	CATSTSGGAGELFF